Following are 19 T cell receptor beta chains from one sample sequenced in a study of blood T cell repertoires in COVID-19. The data were produced by immunoSEQ multiplex PCR, yet TCRdb's version contains in-frame clones alone and is incomplete. The sample lists 250,000 to 300,000 clones, around 90% occurring once. The sample consisted of PBMCs or T cells enriched from blood (not recorded which). All receptors derive from a woman aged 40 to 55 with acute COVID-19.

The rearrangement joins TRBV5-6 to TRBJ1-4, with TRBD1 identical over 7 bases. Trimming at V came to 4 bases and at J to 14 bases, leaving 17 bases not matched to a gene. This CDR3 has 15 amino acids. Germline-derived CDR1 and CDR2 are SGHDT and YYEEEE. The CDR3 reads CASSPEKGQTGRLFF. The CDR3 DNA reads TGTGCCAGCAGCCCGGAGAAGGGACAGACTGGACGGCTGTTTTTT.

This CDR3 reads CASSPTNRGARTDTQYF. In DNA, the CDR3 is TGTGCCAGCAGCCCTACCAACAGGGGCGCGAGGACAGATACGCAGTATTTT. This rearrangement joins TRBV27 to TRBJ2-3; TRBD1 matches 7 bases. V lost 6 bases to trimming and J lost 3 bases; unmatched junction nucleotides: 15. The germline V gene encodes CDR1 MNHEY and CDR2 SMNVEV (reference sequence). The CDR3 is 17 residues long.

V is TRBV7-2 and J is TRBJ1-2, with 8 bases fitting TRBD1. The CDR3 spans 15 residues. The ends lost 5 bases at V and 7 bases at J; junction bases unmatched: 12. Germline assignment: CDR1 SGHTA and CDR2 FQGNSA. The CDR3 loop is CASSLRQRTGTGYTF. DNA of the CDR3: TGTGCCAGCAGCCTTAGGCAAAGGACAGGGACTGGCTACACCTTC. The full variable domain, in which reference TRBV7-2 and TRBJ1-2 provide the parts outside the CDR3, is GAGVSQSPSNKVTEKGKDVELRCDPISGHTALYWYRQSLGQGLEFLIYFQGNSAPDKSGLPSDRFSAERTGGSVSTLTIQRTQQEDSAVYLCASSLRQRTGTGYTFGSGTRLTVV.

V usage is TRBV7-3 and J usage is TRBJ2-2; no firm D call. The germline V and J ends were trimmed by 6 bases and 6 bases, with 11 bases remaining between them. This CDR3 has 13 residues. Germline V gene sequence: CDR1 SGHTA, CDR2 FQGTGA. This CDR3 is CASSSPTAGELFF. In DNA form, the CDR3 reads TGTGCCAGCAGTTCACCCACTGCCGGGGAGCTGTTTTTT.

This clone was seen only once. The chain is built from TRBV7-3 and TRBJ2-1; 11 bases align to TRBD2. The junction had 5 bases not matched to a gene; V was cut back by 5 bases and J by 5 bases. The CDR3 contains 15 residues. The V gene's germline CDR1 is SGHTA and CDR2 FQGTGA. The CDR3, as DNA: TGTGCCAGCAGCCAGGGGACTAGCGGTAACAATGAGCAGTTCTTC. Protein: CASSQGTSGNNEQFF.

The chain combines TRBV24-1 with TRBJ1-2; D unresolved. The germline V and J ends were trimmed by 5 bases and 6 bases, with 9 bases remaining between them. The germline V gene encodes CDR1 KGHDR and CDR2 SFDVKD. The CDR3 contains 12 residues. CDR3 nucleotides: TGTGCCACCAGTGCGGGTATGAATGGCTACACCTTC. Translated: CATSAGMNGYTF.

The chain employs TRBV3-1 (or the pseudogene TRBV3-2) and TRBJ2-7; no clear D. Germline V CDR1 and CDR2: LGHDT, YNNKEL (reference sequence). This CDR3 has 13 amino acids. V lost 1 base and J lost 6, with 10 bases in between. This chain's CDR3 is CASSQGISSEQYF. The CDR3 nucleotides read TGTGCCAGCAGCCAAGGAATTAGTTCCGAGCAGTACTTC.

The chain carries TRBV7-9 and TRBJ1-2; 7 bases map to TRBD1. Trimming at V came to 4 bases and at J to 6 bases, leaving 5 bases not matched to a gene. From germline, CDR1 is SEHNR and CDR2 FQNEAQ (reference sequence). This CDR3 is built from 13 residues. In DNA form, the CDR3 reads TGTGCCAGCAGCTCACGACAGGGTGATGGCTACACCTTC. It is translated as CASSSRQGDGYTF.

J is TRBJ2-2 and V is TRBV3-1 (or the pseudogene TRBV3-2); D perhaps matches TRBD2 (5 bases). Trimming removed 0 bases at V and 4 bases at J, with 9 bases between. From germline, CDR1 is LGHDT and CDR2 YNNKEL (reference sequence). The CDR3 contains 15 residues. The CDR3 DNA reads TGTGCCAGCAGCCAAGATGTCGGGGTCACCGGGGAGCTGTTTTTT. It is translated as CASSQDVGVTGELFF.

This clone was detected once. The chain recombines TRBV11-2 with TRBJ2-6, with 9 bases identical to TRBD1. The CDR3 extends over 17 amino acids. V trimming: 5 bases; J trimming: 1 base; junction bases outside the gene matches: 6. Germline CDR1 is SGHAT and CDR2 is FQNNGV. CDR3 loop: CASSLTGGQSGANVLTF. In DNA form, the CDR3 reads TGTGCCAGCAGCCTAACAGGGGGCCAATCTGGGGCCAACGTCCTGACTTTC.

This clone was observed once. The gene calls are TRBV5-4 and TRBJ2-7, with TRBD2 as a possible D gene (6 bases). Trimming shortened V by 2 bases and J by 3 bases, and 12 bases separated the two germline ends. Germline assignment: CDR1 SGHNT and CDR2 YYREEE (reference sequence). The CDR3 totals 14 residues. CDR3 nucleotide sequence: TGTGCCAGCAGCTTAATAGGCGGGAACTACGAGCAGTACTTC. It yields the protein CASSLIGGNYEQYF.

This clone is a singleton in its sample. The chain is built from TRBV18 and TRBJ2-4; TRBD1 matches at 7 bases. V dropped 3 bases and J dropped 7; count of bases not matched to a gene: 12. This CDR3 is built from 16 residues. The germline CDR1 and CDR2 sequences are KGHSH and LQKENI. CDR3: CASSPRNRGTENIQYF. In nucleotides, the CDR3 is TGTGCCAGCTCACCCAGGAACAGGGGAACTGAGAACATTCAGTACTTC.

The chain employs TRBV5-1 and TRBJ1-1, with no clear D. CDR1 SGHRS and CDR2 YFSETQ come from the germline V gene. This CDR3 is 13 amino acids long. V dropped 3 bases and J dropped 3 bases, with 9 bases sitting between them. CDR3 nucleotide sequence: TGCGCCAGCAGCTCCGAGGTACACACTGAAGCTTTCTTT. This encodes CASSSEVHTEAFF.

This chain uses TRBV19 with TRBJ1-4; no clear D gene. Germline CDR1 reads LNHDA; CDR2 reads SQIVND (reference sequence). V lost 5 bases, J lost 4 bases, and 14 bases lay in between. The CDR3 totals 15 residues. The CDR3, as DNA: TGTGCCAGTAGTGGAAACAGTAAGAGTAATGAAAAACTGTTTTTT. Translation gives CASSGNSKSNEKLFF.

This rearrangement joins TRBV6-6 to TRBJ1-2; 8 positions match TRBD1. The CDR3 contains 16 residues. Germline CDR1 and CDR2: MNHNY and SVGAGI (reference sequence). J lost 6 bases, V lost 2 bases, and 11 bases had no gene match. CDR3 amino acids: CASSYLTDRGVDGYTF. The DNA for the CDR3 is TGTGCCAGCAGTTACCTAACCGACAGGGGCGTGGATGGCTACACCTTC.

The chain is built from TRBV28 and TRBJ1-3; D not resolved. The germline V and J ends were trimmed by 3 bases and 8 bases, with 14 bases remaining between them. CDR3 size: 14 residues. Germline CDR1 is MDHEN and CDR2 is SYDVKM. The DNA for the CDR3 is TGTGCCAGCAGTTTGGCGGGCCTCCATTACACCATATATTTT. Translating it yields CASSLAGLHYTIYF.

This chain joins TRBV9 and TRBJ1-4; TRBD1 is a possible D gene (6 bases). Trimming removed 3 bases at V and 6 bases at J, with 12 bases between. The CDR3 contains 14 residues. CDR1 SGDLS and CDR2 YYNGEE come from the germline V gene. DNA for the CDR3: TGTGCCAGCAGCGGTGACAGGAAAGATGAAAAACTGTTTTTT. This codes for CASSGDRKDEKLFF.

This chain joins TRBV4-1 and TRBJ1-6, with 7 bases that match TRBD1. CDR1 is MGHRA, CDR2 YSYEKL, per germline. Losses at the gene ends were 2 bases for V and 4 bases for J; bases not matched to a gene: 8. The CDR3 spans 17 residues. The CDR3 sequence: CASSQRHGTDYNSPLHF. As DNA, the CDR3 is TGCGCCAGCAGCCAACGACACGGGACAGATTATAATTCACCCCTCCACTTT.

The chain links TRBV2 to TRBJ2-7, with D possibly TRBD2 on 6 matching bases. The CDR3 covers 13 residues. V was shortened by 6 bases and J by 2 bases, with 11 bases between the two germline ends. The germline CDR1 and CDR2 sequences are SNHLY and FYNNEI. The CDR3 here is CASREGFPYEQYF. The CDR3 nucleotides are TGTGCCAGCAGGGAGGGGTTTCCCTACGAGCAGTACTTC. Supplemented by reference TRBV2 and TRBJ2-7, the full variable domain reads EPEVTQTPSHQVTQMGQEVILRCVPISNHLYFYWYRQILGQKVEFLVSFYNNEISEKSEIFDDQFSVERPDGSNFTLKIRSTKLEDSAMYFCASREGFPYEQYFGPGTRLTVT.